Many counts were recorded for the clone carrying this T cell receptor beta chain. The patients had localized lung adenocarcinoma, a non-small cell subtype. The data were obtained in a study of CD4 and CD8 cells across lung adenocarcinoma regions. One entry per CDR3 protein, called by TCRdb with MiXCR from the PCR reads. The sample has tens of thousands of distinct CDR3 sequences, 45% to 60% seen once. Germline assignment: CDR1 MNHEY and CDR2 SVGAGI. CDR3 size: 13 residues. V was clipped by 4 bases and J by 2 bases, with 9 bases between them. The chain employs TRBV6-5 and TRBJ2-7; no clear D gene. The sample comprised CD4+ T cells from the center of a lung tumor. The clonotype originates from a male donor with lung adenocarcinoma. The CD4 and CD8 labels of this study may be unreliable. The CDR3 sequence: CASSSADPYEQYF. CDR3 bases: TGTGCCAGCAGTTCCGCGGACCCCTACGAGCAGTACTTC.